The following is a TCR beta chain sequence with its context. The sample originates from a study of T cells after somatic rescue of genetic block. V was pared by 0 bases and J by 4 bases, with 19 bases between. Germline V gene data show CDR1 as LGHNT and CDR2 as FRNRAP. This CDR3 spans 18 amino acids. Assay: immunoSEQ multiplex PCR; the TCRdb copy retains only in-frame clones and omits some. The data contain some 12,000 clones, roughly two thirds of them singletons. The sequenced sample consisted of peripheral blood mononuclear cells (PBMCs). The chain has TRBV12-5 and TRBJ2-1; D remains unclear. The TCR originated in a boy between 10 and 17 years old. The chain's CDR3 is CASGLVIGTEAQYNEQFF. CDR3 bases: TGTGCTAGTGGTTTGGTAATTGGAACGGAAGCACAGTACAATGAGCAGTTCTTC.